This record concerns one T cell receptor (beta chain) sequence. Sequencing used immunoSEQ multiplex PCR; TCRdb keeps in-frame clones, though not all of them. This table holds roughly 500,000 clones, approximately 78% found once. This entry comes from a study of shared clonotypes between healthy human individuals. The germline V gene encodes CDR1 SQVTM and CDR2 ANQGSEA. V shed 3 bases and J 8 bases; nucleotides not matched to a gene: 11. CDR3 length: 14 residues. The specimen sequenced was PBMCs. The TCR originated in a woman between 40 and 55 years old in good health. Some clones in this sample may be carry-over from other donors' samples. The chain has TRBV29-1 and TRBJ1-2, with 8 bases fitting TRBD1. CDR3 DNA sequence: TGCAGCGTTGACCTAATCGGACAGGGTTCAGGCTACACCTTC. It specifies CSVDLIGQGSGYTF.